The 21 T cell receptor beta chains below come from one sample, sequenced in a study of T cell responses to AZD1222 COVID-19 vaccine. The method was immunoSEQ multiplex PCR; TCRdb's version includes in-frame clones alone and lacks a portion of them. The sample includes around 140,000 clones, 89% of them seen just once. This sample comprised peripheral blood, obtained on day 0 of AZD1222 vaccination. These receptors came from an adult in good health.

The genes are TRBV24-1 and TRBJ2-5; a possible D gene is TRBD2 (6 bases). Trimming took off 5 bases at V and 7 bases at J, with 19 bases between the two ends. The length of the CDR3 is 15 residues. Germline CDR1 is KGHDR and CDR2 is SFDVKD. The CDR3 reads CATSAPGSAGGTQYF. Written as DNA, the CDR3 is TGTGCCACCAGTGCCCCTGGCTCCGCCGGGGGGACCCAGTACTTC.

The CDR3 DNA sequence: TGTGCCAGCTCACCCCCCGGGTATAGCAATCAGCCCCAGCATTTT. This codes for CASSPPGYSNQPQHF. V usage is TRBV18 and J usage is TRBJ1-5; D is ambiguous. CDR1 KGHSH and CDR2 LQKENI come from the germline V gene. The CDR3 covers 15 residues. V lost 3 bases and J lost 0, with 9 bases in between.

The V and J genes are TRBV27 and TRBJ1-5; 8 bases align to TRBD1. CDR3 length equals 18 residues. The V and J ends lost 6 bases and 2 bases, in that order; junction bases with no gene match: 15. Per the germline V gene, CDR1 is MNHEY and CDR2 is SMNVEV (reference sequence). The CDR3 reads CASRKMTGVFGGNQPQHF. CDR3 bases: TGTGCCAGCAGAAAAATGACAGGGGTTTTTGGTGGCAATCAGCCCCAGCATTTT.

The CDR3 bases are TGTGCCAGAAGCTTGAACACTGAAGCTTTCTTT. Translated: CARSLNTEAFF. This chain links TRBV5-3 with TRBJ1-1; D is uncertain. Being an ORF, TRBV5-3 has a function that is uncertain. The CDR3 is 11 residues long. V lost 1 base and J 2 bases, leaving 0 bases between the germline ends.

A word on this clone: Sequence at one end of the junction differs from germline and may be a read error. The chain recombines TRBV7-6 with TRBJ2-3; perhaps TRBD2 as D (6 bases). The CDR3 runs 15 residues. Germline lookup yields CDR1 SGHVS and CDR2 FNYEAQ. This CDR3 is CASSLARVDTDTQYF. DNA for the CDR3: TGTGCCAGCAGCCTAGCGAGGGTTGATACAGATACGCAGTATTTT.

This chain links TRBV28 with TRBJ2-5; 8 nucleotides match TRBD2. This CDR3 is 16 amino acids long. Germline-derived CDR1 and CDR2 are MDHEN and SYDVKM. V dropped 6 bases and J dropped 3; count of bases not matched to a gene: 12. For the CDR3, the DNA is TGTGCCAGCAGCTCCCCCTCCGGCGGGAGGAAAGAGACCCAGTACTTC. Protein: CASSSPSGGRKETQYF.

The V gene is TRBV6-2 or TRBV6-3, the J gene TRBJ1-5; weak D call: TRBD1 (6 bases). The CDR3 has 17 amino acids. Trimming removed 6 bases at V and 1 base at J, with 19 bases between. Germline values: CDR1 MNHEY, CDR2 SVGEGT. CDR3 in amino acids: CASSRATGTISNQPQHF. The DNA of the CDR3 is TGTGCCAGCAGCCGAGCCACAGGGACCATAAGCAATCAGCCCCAGCATTTT.

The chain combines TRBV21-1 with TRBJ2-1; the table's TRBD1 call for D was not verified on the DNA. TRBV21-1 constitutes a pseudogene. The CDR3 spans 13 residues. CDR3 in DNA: TGTGCCAGCAGCAAAGAACCAGGGTATGAGCAGTTCTTC. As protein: CASSKEPGYEQFF.

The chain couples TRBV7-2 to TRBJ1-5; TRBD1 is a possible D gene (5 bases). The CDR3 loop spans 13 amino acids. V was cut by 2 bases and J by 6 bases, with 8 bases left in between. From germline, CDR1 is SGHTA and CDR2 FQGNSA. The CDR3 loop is CASSLKGTQPQHF. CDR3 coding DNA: TGTGCCAGCAGCTTAAAGGGGACTCAGCCCCAGCATTTT. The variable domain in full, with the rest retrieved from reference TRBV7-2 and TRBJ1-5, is GAGVSQSPSNKVTEKGKDVELRCDPISGHTALYWYRQSLGQGLEFLIYFQGNSAPDKSGLPSDRFSAERTGGSVSTLTIQRTQQEDSAVYLCASSLKGTQPQHFGDGTRLSIL.

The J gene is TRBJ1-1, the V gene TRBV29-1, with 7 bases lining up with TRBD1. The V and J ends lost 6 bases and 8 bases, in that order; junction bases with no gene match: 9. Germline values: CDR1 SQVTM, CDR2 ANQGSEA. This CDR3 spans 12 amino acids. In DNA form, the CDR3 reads TGCAGCGTGGCCCCCGGAGGGGGCGAAGCTTTCTTT. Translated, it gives CSVAPGGGEAFF.

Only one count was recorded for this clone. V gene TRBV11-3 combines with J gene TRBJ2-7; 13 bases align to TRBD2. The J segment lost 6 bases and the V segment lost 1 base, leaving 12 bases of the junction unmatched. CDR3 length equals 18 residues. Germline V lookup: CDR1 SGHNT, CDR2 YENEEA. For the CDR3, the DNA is TGTGCCAGCAGCTTAGTTGGTCCGGGGACTAGCGGGACAGGCGAGCAGTACTTC. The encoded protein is CASSLVGPGTSGTGEQYF.

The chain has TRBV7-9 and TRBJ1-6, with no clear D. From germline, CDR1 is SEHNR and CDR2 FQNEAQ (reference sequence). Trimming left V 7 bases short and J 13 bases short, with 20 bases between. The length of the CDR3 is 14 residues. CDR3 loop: CASTETGSATPLHF. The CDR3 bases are TGTGCCAGCACCGAAACGGGGTCAGCAACCCCCCTCCACTTT.

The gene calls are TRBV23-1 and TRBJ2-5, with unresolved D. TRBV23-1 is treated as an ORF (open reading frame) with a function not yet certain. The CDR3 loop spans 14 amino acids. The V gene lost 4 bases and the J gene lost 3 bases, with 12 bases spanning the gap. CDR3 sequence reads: CASSPLDGEETQYF. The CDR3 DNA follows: TGCGCCAGCAGTCCATTGGACGGAGAAGAGACCCAGTACTTC.

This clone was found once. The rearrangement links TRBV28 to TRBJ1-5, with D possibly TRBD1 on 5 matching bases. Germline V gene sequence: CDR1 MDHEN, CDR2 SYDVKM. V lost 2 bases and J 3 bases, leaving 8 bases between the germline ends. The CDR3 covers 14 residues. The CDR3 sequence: CASSLSRANQPQHF. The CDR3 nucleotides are TGTGCCAGCAGTTTAAGCAGGGCCAATCAGCCCCAGCATTTT. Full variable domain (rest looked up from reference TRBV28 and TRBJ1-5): DVKVTQSSRYLVKRTGEKVFLECVQDMDHENMFWYRQDPGLGLRLIYFSYDVKMKEKGDIPEGYSVSREKKERFSLILESASTNQTSMYLCASSLSRANQPQHFGDGTRLSIL.

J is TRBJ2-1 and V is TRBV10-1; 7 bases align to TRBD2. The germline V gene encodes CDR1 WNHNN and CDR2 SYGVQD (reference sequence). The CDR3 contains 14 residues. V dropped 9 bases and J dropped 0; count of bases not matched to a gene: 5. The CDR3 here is CARVRGSSYNEQFF. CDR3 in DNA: TGCGCCAGAGTCCGCGGGAGCTCCTACAATGAGCAGTTCTTC.

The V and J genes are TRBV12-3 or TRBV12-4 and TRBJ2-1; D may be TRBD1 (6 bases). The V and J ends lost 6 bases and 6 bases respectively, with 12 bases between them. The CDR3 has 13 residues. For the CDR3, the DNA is TGTGCCAGCAGATATACAGGGTCCAATGAGCAGTTCTTC. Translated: CASRYTGSNEQFF.

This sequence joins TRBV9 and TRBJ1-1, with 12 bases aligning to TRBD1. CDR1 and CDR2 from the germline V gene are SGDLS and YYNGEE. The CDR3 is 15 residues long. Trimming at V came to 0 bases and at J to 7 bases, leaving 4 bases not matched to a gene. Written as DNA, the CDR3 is TGTGCCAGCAGCGTAGTGGGACAGGGGGCTAGTGAAGCTTTCTTT. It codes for CASSVVGQGASEAFF.

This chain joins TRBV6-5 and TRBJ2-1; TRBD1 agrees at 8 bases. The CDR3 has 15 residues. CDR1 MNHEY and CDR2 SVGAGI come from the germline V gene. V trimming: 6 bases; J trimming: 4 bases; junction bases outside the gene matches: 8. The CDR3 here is CASRPGQAMYNEQFF. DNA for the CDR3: TGTGCCAGCAGGCCGGGACAGGCGATGTACAATGAGCAGTTCTTC.

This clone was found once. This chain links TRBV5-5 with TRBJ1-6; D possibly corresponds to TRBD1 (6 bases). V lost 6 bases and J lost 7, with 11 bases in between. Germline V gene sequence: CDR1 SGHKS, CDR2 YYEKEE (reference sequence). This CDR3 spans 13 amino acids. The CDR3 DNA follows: TGTGCCAGCAAAGACAGGACAAATTCACCCCTCCACTTT. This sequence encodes CASKDRTNSPLHF.

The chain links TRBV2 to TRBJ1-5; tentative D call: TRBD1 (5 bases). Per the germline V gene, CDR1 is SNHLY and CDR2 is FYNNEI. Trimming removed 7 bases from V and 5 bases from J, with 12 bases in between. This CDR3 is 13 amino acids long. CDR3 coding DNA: TGTGCCAGCAATGGCAGGGAGGATCAGCCCCAGCATTTT. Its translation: CASNGREDQPQHF.

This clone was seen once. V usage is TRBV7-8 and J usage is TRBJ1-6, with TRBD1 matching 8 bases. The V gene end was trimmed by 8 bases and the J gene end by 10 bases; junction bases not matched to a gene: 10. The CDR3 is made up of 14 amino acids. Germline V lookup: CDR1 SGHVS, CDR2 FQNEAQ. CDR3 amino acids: CASQLYRGNSPLHF. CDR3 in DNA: TGTGCCAGCCAGCTATACAGGGGGAACTCACCCCTCCACTTT.